The present entry profiles one T cell receptor (beta chain) with its context. The ends were cut back, 0 bases at V and 0 bases at J, with 13 bases in the middle. Germline V gene data show CDR1 as SGHRS and CDR2 as YFSETQ. The CDR3 covers 16 residues. MiXCR, applied by TCRdb to the 5' RACE reads, yields one record per CDR3 protein. The table has 350,000 to 400,000 distinct CDR3 sequences, roughly 21% seen once. This entry is derived from a study of T-cell memory formation after mild COVID-19. The receptor comes from an adult woman who had mild COVID-19 (a few samples of this study predate the infection). Cell type and time point are not known. Sequenced material: PBMCs or a T cell subset sorted from them (not recorded which). The rearrangement uses TRBV5-1 and TRBJ2-7, with D perhaps TRBD2 (6 bases). CDR3 bases: TGCGCCAGCAGCTTGGTTCCTAAGCGGGTCTCCTACGAGCAGTACTTC. Translated, it gives CASSLVPKRVSYEQYF.